These 3 T cell receptor beta chains originate from one sample sequenced in a study of T cell responses to AZD1222 COVID-19 vaccine. Measured with immunoSEQ multiplex PCR; TCRdb has only the in-frame clones, and not every one. The profile shows roughly 110,000 clones, roughly 87% of them singletons. The material was peripheral blood, obtained on day 0 of AZD1222 vaccination. The receptors come from an adult in good health.

The chain links TRBV5-8 to TRBJ1-6; 7 bases agree with TRBD1. The CDR3 covers 14 residues. V gave up 7 bases and J gave up 14 bases; unmatched junction bases: 15. CDR1 and CDR2 (germline): SGHTS, YDEGEE. The CDR3 DNA follows: TGTGCCAGCCCCATGTGGGTAAGGGGGCAGACCCTCCACTTT. As protein: CASPMWVRGQTLHF.

V usage is TRBV5-1 and J usage is TRBJ1-1; D ambiguous. Germline V gene data show CDR1 as SGHRS and CDR2 as YFSETQ. Trimming took 0 bases from V and 10 from J, leaving 7 bases between them. This CDR3 region has 11 residues. CDR3 nucleotide sequence: TGCGCCAGCAGCTTGGAAGGCACAGCTTTCTTT. Its translation is CASSLEGTAFF.

This clone was observed a few times. This chain links TRBV7-2 with TRBJ1-3; D gene uncertain. CDR1 is SGHTA and CDR2 is FQGNSA in the germline V gene. The CDR3 consists of 18 residues. Trimming stripped 1 base from V and 0 bases from J, with 16 bases between. The CDR3 nucleotides read TGTGCCAGCAGCTTAGGTCCCGGGAGGCGCTACTCTGGAAACACCATATATTTT. As protein: CASSLGPGRRYSGNTIYF.